These 27 T cell receptor beta chains were all obtained from the same sample, sequenced in a study of blood T cells in healthy people across ages. PCR was performed a second time for about 7 to 11 cycles using a sample-barcoded 5' primer and a J-beta primer mix. TCRdb passed the 5' RACE reads through MiXCR, listing each CDR3 protein once. The sample yields 800,000 or so distinct CDR3 sequences, about 25% seen once. These data are also associated with another study on T cells of mothers and their children.

The specimen was blood. The receptors shown here come from a boy aged 5-17 years in good health.

This clonotype was detected a few times. The chain combines TRBV5-6 with TRBJ2-1, with 11 bases identical to TRBD2. Germline trimming cut 4 bases from V and 8 bases from J; bases unmatched to any gene: 11. The CDR3 consists of 16 residues. The germline CDR1 and CDR2 sequences are SGHDT and YYEEEE. This CDR3 reads CASSPILAGDYHEQFF. The CDR3 DNA follows: TGTGCCAGCAGCCCCATACTAGCGGGAGATTACCATGAGCAGTTCTTC.

The chain recombines TRBV28 with TRBJ2-7; TRBD2 matches at 8 bases. The CDR3 consists of 16 residues. From germline, CDR1 is MDHEN and CDR2 SYDVKM. Trimming took 3 bases from V and 3 from J; bases not matched to a gene: 10. This chain's CDR3 is CASSLVTSGYFYEQYF. CDR3 bases: TGTGCCAGCAGTTTGGTTACTAGCGGTTATTTCTACGAGCAGTACTTC. Using reference TRBV28 and TRBJ2-7 for the parts outside the CDR3, the full variable domain is DVKVTQSSRYLVKRTGEKVFLECVQDMDHENMFWYRQDPGLGLRLIYFSYDVKMKEKGDIPEGYSVSREKKERFSLILESASTNQTSMYLCASSLVTSGYFYEQYFGPGTRLTVT.

The rearrangement links TRBV29-1 to TRBJ2-3; D not certain. CDR3 length: 12 residues. Germline CDR1 and CDR2: SQVTM and ANQGSEA. V dropped 5 bases and J dropped 1 base, with 7 bases sitting between them. CDR3 sequence: CSVIQGTDTQYF. CDR3 sequence (DNA): TGCAGCGTTATACAAGGCACAGATACGCAGTATTTT.

CDR3 sequence (DNA): TGCAGCGTTGAGGATTTCGCCTACGAGCAGTACTTC. Encoded protein: CSVEDFAYEQYF. The chain links TRBV29-1 to TRBJ2-7; D unclear. The CDR3 length is 12 residues. Germline CDR1 is SQVTM and CDR2 is ANQGSEA. The germline V and J ends were trimmed by 3 bases and 2 bases, with 8 bases remaining between them.

V and J are TRBV5-1 and TRBJ2-7, with 9 nucleotides matching TRBD2. The CDR3 consists of 15 residues. Per germline, CDR1 SGHRS and CDR2 YFSETQ. The ends lost 1 base at V and 5 bases at J; junction bases unmatched: 7. The CDR3 coding sequence is TGCGCCAGCAGCTTGCTTACTAGCGGGCTAAACGAGCAGTACTTC. Amino acids: CASSLLTSGLNEQYF.

This clonotype was detected only a few times. The chain uses TRBV29-1 and TRBJ2-5, with TRBD1 matching 12 bases. The DNA end favors TRBJ2-1, so the J call may be wrong. The CDR3 is made up of 15 amino acids. The germline V gene has CDR1 SQVTM and CDR2 ANQGSEA. The CDR3 protein is CSGNDRDRGRNEQFF. In DNA, the CDR3 is TGCAGCGGTAACGACCGGGACAGGGGGCGGAATGAGCAGTTCTTC.

This clonotype came up many times. The chain has TRBV12-3 or TRBV12-4 and TRBJ2-5; D gene ambiguous. The CDR3 is 14 residues long. The V and J ends lost 4 bases and 2 bases respectively, with 11 bases between them. In nucleotides, the CDR3 is TGTGCCAGCAGTTGGCGCAGAGGACAAGAGACCCAGTACTTC. Translation: CASSWRRGQETQYF.

This clonotype was found a few times. The chain joins TRBV29-1 to TRBJ1-2; D might be TRBD1 (6 bases). The CDR3 sequence is 12 residues long. Germline values: CDR1 SQVTM, CDR2 ANQGSEA. V lost 3 bases to trimming and J lost 8 bases, with 13 bases between them. The DNA of the CDR3 is TGCAGCGTTGACGGGGGGGCGCCCGGCTACACCTTC. Translating gives CSVDGGAPGYTF.

This clonotype is a singleton in its sample. The chain recombines TRBV29-1 with TRBJ2-6; D is ambiguous. V lost 6 bases and J lost 1, with 7 bases in between. The CDR3 length is 13 residues. Germline V gene sequence: CDR1 SQVTM, CDR2 ANQGSEA. CDR3 in DNA: TGCAGCGTGCTCATATCTGGGGCCAACGTCCTGACTTTC. Its translation: CSVLISGANVLTF.

This clonotype was recorded a few times. The chain links TRBV5-1 to TRBJ2-3; maybe TRBD1 (6 bases). Germline CDR1 SGHRS, CDR2 YFSETQ. Between the trimmed V and J ends, which lost 0 bases and 0 bases, there was a span of 8 bases. This CDR3 has 15 amino acids. For the CDR3, the DNA is TGCGCCAGCAGCTTGGACGGACAGAGCACAGATACGCAGTATTTT. Translation gives CASSLDGQSTDTQYF.

The chain recombines TRBV20-1 with TRBJ1-4; D may be TRBD1 (6 bases). Trimming pared 6 bases from V and 8 bases from J, leaving 16 bases between. The CDR3 extends over 13 amino acids. Germline CDR1 is DFQATT and CDR2 is SNEGSKA (reference sequence). The CDR3 spells CSARGVVNEKLFF. In DNA, the CDR3 is TGCAGTGCCAGGGGTGTTGTTAACGAAAAACTGTTTTTT.

V usage is TRBV3-1 and J usage is TRBJ2-1; a weak D match, TRBD2 (6 bases). CDR1 is LGHDT and CDR2 is YNNKEL in the germline V gene (reference sequence). V was shortened by 2 bases and J by 12 bases, with 11 bases between the two germline ends. CDR3 size: 12 residues. The CDR3 region is CASSQSGVSQFF. In nucleotides, the CDR3 is TGTGCCAGCAGCCAATCGGGGGTTTCGCAGTTCTTC.

The rearrangement joins TRBV12-3 or TRBV12-4 to TRBJ2-5, with a tentative D call TRBD1 (6 bases). The tail of the sequence fits TRBJ2-7 better, so the J call may be wrong. There are 14 residues in the CDR3. As DNA, the CDR3 is TGTGCCAGCAGTACCTGGACAGAATCTAACGAGCAGTACTTC. It is translated as CASSTWTESNEQYF.

This clonotype was observed a handful of times. The V and J genes are TRBV6-1 and TRBJ2-5; D uncertain. The CDR3 is 15 residues long. Looked up from germline, CDR1 is MNHNS and CDR2 is SASEGT. Trimming shortened V by 6 bases and J by 6 bases, and 20 bases separated the two germline ends. The CDR3 coding sequence is TGTGCCAGCAGCGTGGACCGTCCTCCTGTCCAGACCCAGTACTTC. Translation: CASSVDRPPVQTQYF.

This clonotype was recorded at least ten times. The gene calls are TRBV28 and TRBJ2-1; 9 bases align to TRBD1. The CDR3 extends over 15 amino acids. Germline V gene sequence: CDR1 MDHEN, CDR2 SYDVKM. V lost 7 bases, J lost 2 bases, and 6 bases stayed unmatched. This CDR3 is CASTKQGAAYNEQFF. The CDR3 DNA reads TGTGCCAGCACCAAACAGGGGGCTGCCTACAATGAGCAGTTCTTC.

The rearrangement joins TRBV6-5 to TRBJ1-5; 7 bases fit TRBD1. With 6 bases clipped from V and 9 bases from J, the junction kept 8 bases outside the gene matches. CDR3 length: 13 amino acids. CDR1 and CDR2 (germline): MNHEY, SVGAGI. The CDR3 DNA is TGTGCCAGCAGCCGGACAGGAACCCCGCCCCAGCATTTT. Its protein is CASSRTGTPPQHF.

The V call is TRBV5-5, the J call TRBJ1-1; D might be TRBD1 (6 bases). Germline V CDR1 and CDR2: SGHKS, YYEKEE (reference sequence). Trimming cost V 4 bases and J 3 bases, with 16 bases left between them. The CDR3 loop spans 15 amino acids. The CDR3: CASSPEQGGYTEAFF. CDR3 DNA: TGTGCCAGCAGCCCAGAACAGGGAGGGTACACTGAAGCTTTCTTT.

This clonotype has more than one count but fewer than ten. This chain connects TRBV12-3 or TRBV12-4 to TRBJ2-3; no clear D gene. This CDR3 is 14 amino acids long. The V end lost 5 bases, the J end lost 3 bases, and 12 bases lay between the germline ends. In nucleotides, the CDR3 is TGTGCCAGCAGTGGGATAGACCTGACAGATACGCAGTATTTT. It encodes CASSGIDLTDTQYF.

The chain is built from TRBV29-1 and TRBJ1-1; 8 positions match TRBD1. J gave up 4 bases and V 7 bases, and 5 bases lay outside the gene matches. The germline CDR1 and CDR2 sequences are SQVTM and ANQGSEA. The CDR3 totals 12 residues. The CDR3 here is CSARQGFTEAFF. CDR3 bases: TGCAGCGCCAGACAGGGGTTCACTGAAGCTTTCTTT. Full variable domain (rest looked up from reference TRBV29-1 and TRBJ1-1): SAVISQKPSRDICQRGTSLTIQCQVDSQVTMMFWYRQQPGQSLTLIATANQGSEATYESGFVIDKFPISRPNLTFSTLTVSNMSPEDSSIYLCSARQGFTEAFFGQGTRLTVV.

The chain carries TRBV7-2 and TRBJ2-4; D remains ambiguous. The CDR3 length is 19 residues. Between the trimmed V and J ends, which lost 3 bases and 8 bases, there was a span of 29 bases. Germline V gives CDR1 SGHTA, CDR2 FQGNSA. The CDR3 spells CASSFLSSGWVRNRDIQYF. The DNA for the CDR3 is TGTGCCAGCAGCTTCCTTTCATCCGGCTGGGTTCGCAATAGGGACATTCAGTACTTC.

The chain links TRBV7-8 to TRBJ2-7, with 10 bases aligning to TRBD1. Looked up from germline, CDR1 is SGHVS and CDR2 is FQNEAQ. This CDR3 spans 18 amino acids. J lost 2 bases, V lost 2 bases, and 12 bases had no gene match. Here the CDR3 reads CASSLRANRQGATYEQYF. CDR3 bases: TGTGCCAGCAGCTTAAGAGCCAATAGACAGGGGGCTACCTACGAGCAGTACTTC.

The chain joins TRBV15 to TRBJ2-5; D perhaps matches TRBD1 (6 bases). The J call is doubtful: the DNA matches TRBJ2-1 better. The V gene's germline CDR1 is LNHNV and CDR2 YYDKDF (reference sequence). This CDR3 spans 15 amino acids. The CDR3 region is CATSRESEGVDEQFF. The CDR3 DNA reads TGTGCCACCAGCAGAGAAAGTGAGGGGGTGGATGAGCAGTTCTTC.

The chain uses TRBV20-1 and TRBJ2-7; D is perhaps TRBD1 (6 bases). Germline V lookup: CDR1 DFQATT, CDR2 SNEGSKA (reference sequence). V shed 4 bases and J shed 3 bases, with 19 bases lying between them. CDR3 length equals 15 residues. Written as DNA, the CDR3 is TGCAGTGCTATACAGGACAGCGAATCTCACTACGAGCAGTACTTC. Encoded protein: CSAIQDSESHYEQYF.

This chain connects TRBV5-6 to TRBJ1-1; D gene ambiguous. Germline CDR1 reads SGHDT; CDR2 reads YYEEEE. The CDR3 is 14 residues long. Trimming cost V 1 base and J 10 bases, with 17 bases left between them. CDR3 region: CASSLIKDVLAAFF. CDR3 nucleotides: TGTGCCAGCAGCTTGATTAAGGACGTCCTTGCAGCTTTCTTT.

This clonotype was seen more than once but under ten times. The chain employs TRBV20-1 and TRBJ1-2, with 7 bases aligning to TRBD1. V lost 5 bases, J lost 0 bases, and 6 bases stayed unmatched. CDR1 is DFQATT, CDR2 SNEGSKA, per germline (reference sequence). This CDR3 spans 14 amino acids. The CDR3 here is CSAGRDRTNYGYTF. In nucleotides, the CDR3 is TGCAGTGCTGGACGGGACAGAACTAACTATGGCTACACCTTC.

The chain joins TRBV6-2 or TRBV6-3 to TRBJ2-1; D perhaps matches TRBD2 (6 bases). This CDR3 contains 15 residues. V gave up 2 bases and J gave up 4 bases, with 12 bases separating them. Germline V gene sequence: CDR1 MNHEY, CDR2 SVGEGT. The CDR3 sequence: CASSYASEGYNEQFF. CDR3 coding DNA: TGTGCCAGCAGTTACGCTAGCGAGGGATACAATGAGCAGTTCTTC.

The gene calls are TRBV27 and TRBJ2-1; TRBD2 might be the D (5 bases). Trimming cost V 5 bases and J 4 bases, with 21 bases left between them. CDR3 size: 17 residues. Germline lookup yields CDR1 MNHEY and CDR2 SMNVEV (reference sequence). CDR3 protein: CASSPSRTGKSYNEQFF. In DNA form, the CDR3 reads TGTGCCAGCAGTCCATCCCGGACCGGGAAGTCGTACAATGAGCAGTTCTTC.